This T cell receptor beta chain came from a study of T cell responses to AZD1222 COVID-19 vaccine. The CDR3 totals 14 residues. Trimming stripped 5 bases from V and 5 bases from J, with 15 bases between. Germline V gene lookup returns CDR1 SGHAT and CDR2 FQNNGV. Findings and caveats of the study: Baseline antibody screening turned up just a handful of seropositive AZD1222 recipients. Donors were mostly white British, more females; clonal diversity possibly underestimated.

This clone was seen once. Its matching antigen is unknown. Generated by immunoSEQ multiplex PCR, the TCRdb table keeps only in-frame clones and is missing some. The table records approximately 190,000 clones, 80% to 95% of them present only once. This specimen was peripheral blood, taken 28 days after the second AZD1222 dose. The rearrangement uses TRBV11-2 and TRBJ2-5; no reliable D call. This TCR came from an adult who received the AZD1222 COVID-19 vaccine. CDR3 DNA: TGTGCCAGCAGCCACGCAATGTACGGGGAGACCCAGTACTTC. It yields the protein CASSHAMYGETQYF.